The clone carrying this T cell receptor beta chain was found many times. What it recognizes is unknown. These data belong to a study of post-analysis software for immune sequencing data. Regarding the study as a whole: Controls showed lower frequencies than patients for roughly 5 TRBV segments, and TRBV5-6, TRBV5-1 and TRBV20-1 were among these. With F measure, samples from one preparation batch clustered together strongly. Compared with controls, patients showed significantly lower normalized Chao1 diversity.

Included in the TCR beta cDNA libraries were unique molecular identifiers. TCRdb analysed the PCR reads with MiXCR anew, one entry per CDR3 protein. Of hundreds of thousands of distinct CDR3 sequences listed, about 40% are singletons. Germline V gene sequence: CDR1 SGHRS, CDR2 YFSETQ. V was clipped by 2 bases and J by 2 bases, with 15 bases between them. The CDR3 is 16 residues long. The chain joins TRBV5-1 to TRBJ2-3; D is unclear. The clonotype comes from a girl aged 10-17 years with multiple sclerosis. The sequenced sample was blood. The CDR3 DNA sequence: TGCGCCAGCAGCTTCCTCCGGCAGGAACTCACAGATACGCAGTATTTT. Translating gives CASSFLRQELTDTQYF.